This T cell receptor beta chain was captured in a study of cytomegalovirus exposure and HLA in healthy donors (dated by TCRdb to the late 2010s). General notes on the study: According to an earlier analysis of around 600 of the donors, 150 million to 200 million T cells yielded some 110 million unique TCR beta sequences and 276 Gb of sequence data. The number of donors typed differed by locus, with roughly 629-640 for A, B, C, DRB1 and DQB1, roughly 520 for DQA1, 606 for DPA1, and some 440 for DPB1. All discovery cohort repertoires had been generated on a single sequencing platform. Because of strong linkage in the cohort, five DR-DQ haplotypes were treated as single units for association and clustering. Besides the first cohort of some 670 subjects, a separate validation cohort made up of roughly 130 different subjects was used. Using immunosequencing, the study profiled T cell repertoires from fewer than 850 subjects and related those repertoires to cytomegalovirus serostatus. In the later analysis, no new phenotypic data were used to find candidate immune exposures; instead, reliance was placed on TCR beta sequences and their occurrence across donors. In an earlier analysis of 587 of the donors, high-throughput TCR beta sequencing was used to judge whether each TCR beta V gene segment behaved as functional or pseudogenic. Both class I and class II loci were covered by HLA typing, at four-digit resolution. Donor age, sex, ethnicity and CMV serostatus were compiled alongside the repertoire data. Among the roughly 390 genotyped donors, under 90% belonged to the genetic ancestry cluster associated with self-reported Caucasian donors. A later genetic analysis used genome-wide SNP genotypes for about 60% of the 666 donors, treating that subset as a discovery cohort. To predict cytomegalovirus infection status, the study combined high-throughput TCR immunosequencing, statistical association of individual TCRs with disease status, and machine learning. In a later analysis, previously published TCR beta repertoires from several hundred donors were re-analyzed and high-resolution HLA genotyping was added so that TCR occurrence patterns could be studied. About 320 gigabases of sequencing data and some 85 million unique TCR sequences were included in an early release covering 550 to 800 HLA-typed donors. Among 300 to 500 genotyped donors of the cohort, an average of approximately 240,000 unique TCR beta nucleotide sequences was sequenced per donor, of which 15% to 20% were non-productive. The aim of the study was to test whether cataloging public T cell receptors could identify signatures of past pathogen exposure. Broader findings and caveats from the paper: Most CMV-associated TCR beta chains appeared to be HLA-restricted in a later analysis, and the HLA associations seemed to be driven largely by CMV exposure. Because HLA typing was missing for some donors at each locus, association tests included only the typed subset. Assigning TCR associations to individual alleles was difficult when HLA alleles, especially DR and DQ, strongly co-occurred. This cohort had only TCR beta chains sequenced, and the lack of alpha or paired-chain data limited which features could be detected. Because counts were too low, under 20 rarely observed V segments, including chromosome 9 orphons, were left out of the earlier analysis of a few hundred of the donors. Most TCR sequences were seen in very few donors, while some public TCRs were found in many individuals. In a later analysis, several top co-occurrence clusters were reported to appear linked to parvovirus B19, influenza, CMV and Epstein-Barr virus. A further reported finding was that TCR beta sequences accurately predicted the HLA-A and HLA-B alleles for most subjects in the first cohort. The sequencing pipeline was judged likely to have produced a cluster of highly shared sequence variants as a technical artifact. In a later analysis, the rate of TCR association differed among HLA loci, with DRB1 alleles having the most associated TCRs and HLA-C alleles having the fewest. Roughly uniform sequencing depth across donors was assumed in presence/absence analyses, although this assumption may not hold. It was suggested by the authors that the approach could potentially be generalized to other disease states and immunological phenotypes. In an earlier analysis of 587 of the donors, most TCR beta V segments appeared in productive rearrangements about 87% or about 30% of the time, broadly matching IMGT annotations. Linkage disequilibrium might explain the correlated functional status among segregating V segments, but an unknown experimental factor could not be excluded. In a later analysis, over 15,000 TCR beta sequences were associated with specific HLA alleles at a false discovery rate of 0.05. V-gene and J-gene trimming of TCR beta chains was associated with a missense DCLRE1C variant in a later genetic analysis, and the association was replicated in an independent cohort. A later analysis found that HLA-associated TCR beta chains were more clonally expanded and had lower generation probabilities than equally common non-associated chains. In a later genetic analysis, fewer N-insertions in productive TCRs were reported among donors in an Asian-associated ancestry cluster than the 666-donor mean. In the study, around 160 TCR beta chains were listed as associated with cytomegalovirus. The classifier was reported to diagnose cytomegalovirus status with high specificity and sensitivity in both the original and validation cohorts. For the cohort, immune exposure information was limited to CMV serostatus. A few of the identified cytomegalovirus-associated TCR beta chains were confirmed in vitro to be specific for cytomegalovirus antigens. Because the 87-base-pair reads could not distinguish some IMGT-functional V segments, including TRBV6-2 and TRBV6-3, those segments were excluded.

In total, around 600 healthy bone marrow donors made up the cohort. At the time of sampling, every cohort member was nominally healthy, though immune exposures that went unrecorded were likely present. The donor tested CMV seronegative, placing the donor among the roughly 400 seronegative members of the cohort. Every donor gave a peripheral blood sample, and the peripheral blood mononuclear cells from that sample were used for TCR beta sequencing. Genomic DNA extraction from the blood cell samples was performed with the Qiagen DNeasy Blood Extraction Kit. Details on this clone: No antigen is known for it. Per-base qualities were not stored, and no clone one base away is much larger.

The junction carries 16 bases between V and J, which are trimmed by 5 bases and 2 bases respectively. CDR1 is given as MGHDK and CDR2 as SYGVNS, both from the germline V gene. The CDR3 measures 15 amino acids from cysteine to phenylalanine. Only CDR3 DNA remains: 45 bases, in frame from the first base. To prepare the library, the immunoSEQ multiplex PCR assay was applied. A mixture of 60 forward primers for TCR Vbeta segments and 13 reverse primers for TCR Jbeta segments was used in the multiplex PCR. The CDR3 region of rearranged TCR beta genes was amplified from genomic DNA by a multiplex PCR assay. The Illumina HiSeq System was used to sequence the amplified TCR beta libraries as 87-base-pair reads. The authors' pipeline ran thus. Across the roughly 640 repertoires, a later analysis counted tens of millions of unique TCR beta chains, roughly 11 million of which were shared by at least two donors. Raw reads were error-corrected and collapsed into unique sequences with a nearest-neighbor algorithm that merged closely related sequences to remove PCR and sequencing errors. To assign V, D and J gene segments, CDR3 sequences were aligned to IMGT reference sequences. For a sequence to be retained, a match of at least six nucleotides was required to both a V gene segment and a J gene segment. Rearrangements were called productive when the CDR3 lacked stop codons and stayed in frame with V and J; all others were non-productive. CDR3 was defined according to IMGT convention as the region running from the second conserved V-encoded cysteine to the conserved J-encoded phenylalanine. The earlier analysis of some 580 of the donors excluded any sequence lacking an unambiguous match to a single V gene segment. An earlier analysis of over 450 of the donors classified V segments as functional when productive rearrangements were above 56.7% and as segregating when the standard deviation between donors was above 5%. A statistical classification framework was built to diagnose cytomegalovirus status from the catalog of TCR beta chain sequences. A later analysis assigned V and J genes by comparing TCR nucleotide sequences with IMGT/GENE-DB human TR gene sequences. A later analysis assigned CDR3 sequences and most-parsimonious VDJ recombination scenarios with the TCRdist pipeline. A later analysis defined each TCR beta chain by its CDR3 amino acid sequence plus V-gene family, and excluded reads lacking a unique V-gene family. As a way to deal with suspected cross-contamination and a sequencing artifact, a later analysis dropped approximately 570 nucleotide sequences that were highly shared and had low generation probability. In a later analysis, a clonal expansion index for each public chain was calculated from normalized within-repertoire ranks of inferred template counts. In a later analysis, generation probabilities were computed with a VDJ recombination model fitted to out-of-frame rearrangements, and the resulting probabilities were checked against IGoR. Hypergeometric tests were used in a later analysis to score TCR-TCR, TCR-HLA and TCR-CMV co-occurrence, with a repertoire-size bias correction applied to the TCR pairs. To estimate false discovery rates, a later analysis permuted the HLA or CMV assignments 20 times. A later analysis grouped co-occurring TCRs with DBSCAN, adding TCRdist sequence similarity when clustering within HLA-allele-positive subsets. Repertoires with fewer than 30,000 or more than 120,000 public chains, plus five repertoires with anomalous nucleotide sharing, were excluded from co-occurrence clustering. TCRdb re-hosts the immuneACCESS table, in-frame sequences only. Its copies lack some clones; in the studies checked, an unresolved V gene accounts for under half of them, and the cause for the rest is not known. V, J and clone size were drawn from that table, and D and trimming were deduced from the DNA. The sample includes some 150,000 clones, with roughly 72% observed a single time. Roughly 2.1% of the sample is in the top ten clones.

Material for sequencing was PBMCs. Here the chain combines TRBV25-1 and TRBJ2-7; tentative D gene TRBD2, with 6 bases matching. The clonotype originates from a man in his forties or fifties in good health and CMV-seronegative. The DNA reads as follows: TGTGCCAGCAGTACCCCCGGGACTGCGGCCTACGAGCAGTACTTC. The encoded protein is CASSTPGTAAYEQYF.